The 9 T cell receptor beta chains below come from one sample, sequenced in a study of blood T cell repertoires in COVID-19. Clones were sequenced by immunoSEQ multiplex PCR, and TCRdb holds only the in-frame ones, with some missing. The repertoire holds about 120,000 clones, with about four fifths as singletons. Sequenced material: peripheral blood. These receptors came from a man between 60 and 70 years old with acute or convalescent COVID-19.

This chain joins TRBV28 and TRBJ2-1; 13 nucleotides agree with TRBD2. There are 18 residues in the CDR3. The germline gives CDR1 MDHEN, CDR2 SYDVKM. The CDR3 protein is CATRGTSGKGLVIIEQFF. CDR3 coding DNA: TGTGCGACCCGGGGGACTAGCGGGAAGGGTCTAGTTATAATTGAGCAGTTCTTC. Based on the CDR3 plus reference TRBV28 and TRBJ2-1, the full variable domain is DVKVTQSSRYLVKRTGEKVFLECVQDMDHENMFWYRQDPGLGLRLIYFSYDVKMKEKGDIPEGYSVSREKKERFSLILESASTNQTSMYLCATRGTSGKGLVIIEQFFGPGTRLTVL.

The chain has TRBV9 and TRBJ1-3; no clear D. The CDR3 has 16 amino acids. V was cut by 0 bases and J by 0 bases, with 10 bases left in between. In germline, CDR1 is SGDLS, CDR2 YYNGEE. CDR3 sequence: CASSVGGQFSGNTIYF. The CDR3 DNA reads TGTGCCAGCAGCGTAGGTGGTCAGTTCTCTGGAAACACCATATATTTT.

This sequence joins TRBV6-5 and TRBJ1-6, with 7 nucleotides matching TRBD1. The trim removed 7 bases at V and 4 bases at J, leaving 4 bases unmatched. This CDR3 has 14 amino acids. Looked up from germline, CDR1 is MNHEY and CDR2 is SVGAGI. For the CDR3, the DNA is TGTGCCAGCACAGTGGGACAGTATAATTCACCCCTCCACTTT. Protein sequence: CASTVGQYNSPLHF.

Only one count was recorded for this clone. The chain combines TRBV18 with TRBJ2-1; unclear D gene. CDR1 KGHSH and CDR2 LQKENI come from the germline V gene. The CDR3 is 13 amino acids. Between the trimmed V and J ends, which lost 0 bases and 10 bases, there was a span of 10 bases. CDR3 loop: CASSPPGDSEQFF. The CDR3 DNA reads TGTGCCAGCTCACCACCGGGTGACTCGGAGCAGTTCTTC.

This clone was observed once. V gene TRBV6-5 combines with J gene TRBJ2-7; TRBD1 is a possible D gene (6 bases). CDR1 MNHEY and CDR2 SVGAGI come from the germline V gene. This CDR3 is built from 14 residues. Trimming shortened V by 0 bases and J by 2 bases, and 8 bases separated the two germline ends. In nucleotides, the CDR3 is TGTGCCAGCAGTTACTCACAGGGTCCCTACGAGCAGTACTTC. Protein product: CASSYSQGPYEQYF.

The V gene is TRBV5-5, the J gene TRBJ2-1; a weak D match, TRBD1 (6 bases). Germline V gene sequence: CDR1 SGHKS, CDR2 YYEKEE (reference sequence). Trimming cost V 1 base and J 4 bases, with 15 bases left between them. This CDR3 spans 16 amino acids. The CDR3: CASSLILNRAYNEQFF. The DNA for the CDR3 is TGTGCCAGCAGCTTGATACTTAACAGGGCGTACAATGAGCAGTTCTTC.

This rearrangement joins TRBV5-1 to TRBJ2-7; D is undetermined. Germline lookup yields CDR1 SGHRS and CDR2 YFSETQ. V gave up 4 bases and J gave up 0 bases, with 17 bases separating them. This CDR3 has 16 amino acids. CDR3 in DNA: TGCGCCAGCAGCCCCACCTCGCGGAGTCACTCCTACGAGCAGTACTTC. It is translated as CASSPTSRSHSYEQYF.

CDR3 loop: CASSPTTVGPHFRKLFF. CDR3 DNA: TGTGCCAGCAGCCCGACAACTGTGGGGCCGCACTTCCGAAAACTGTTTTTT. The chain employs TRBV3-1 (or the pseudogene TRBV3-2) and TRBJ1-4; the D gene is possibly TRBD1 (5 bases). V was pared by 4 bases and J by 10 bases, with 25 bases between. The CDR3 is 17 amino acids. Germline lookup yields CDR1 LGHDT and CDR2 YNNKEL (reference sequence).

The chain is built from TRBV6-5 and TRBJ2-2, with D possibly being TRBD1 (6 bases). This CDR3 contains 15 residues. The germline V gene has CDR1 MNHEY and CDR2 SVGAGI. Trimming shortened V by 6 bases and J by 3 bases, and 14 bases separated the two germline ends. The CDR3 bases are TGTGCCAGCAGCCAGAGGGGGATGTACACCGGGGAGCTGTTTTTT. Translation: CASSQRGMYTGELFF.